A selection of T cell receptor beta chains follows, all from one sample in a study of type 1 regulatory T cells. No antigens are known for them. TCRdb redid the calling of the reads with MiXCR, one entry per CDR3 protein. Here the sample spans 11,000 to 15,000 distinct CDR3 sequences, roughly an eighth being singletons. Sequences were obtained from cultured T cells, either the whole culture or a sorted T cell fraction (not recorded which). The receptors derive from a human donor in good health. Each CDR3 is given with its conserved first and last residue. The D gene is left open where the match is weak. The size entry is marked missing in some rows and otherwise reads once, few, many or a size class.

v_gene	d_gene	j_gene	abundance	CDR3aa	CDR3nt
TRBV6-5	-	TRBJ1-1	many	CASSYSSSVNTEAFF	TGTGCCAGCAGTTACTCGAGTTCAGTGAACACTGAAGCTTTCTTT
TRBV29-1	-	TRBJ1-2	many	CSVGNLYGYTF	TGCAGCGTGGGAAACCTCTATGGCTACACCTTC
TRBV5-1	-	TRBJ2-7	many	CASSLALGTYDYEQYF	TGCGCCAGCAGCTTGGCCCTGGGTACTTACGACTACGAGCAGTACTTC
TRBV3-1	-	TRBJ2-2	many	CASSLTGGELFF	TGTGCCAGCAGCCTGACAGGAGGGGAGCTGTTTTTT
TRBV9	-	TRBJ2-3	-	CASSVRVYTDTQYF	TGTGCCAGCAGCGTACGGGTTTACACAGATACGCAGTATTTT
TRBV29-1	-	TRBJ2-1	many	CSVCRRDNEQFF	TGCAGCGTTTGTCGGAGGGACAATGAGCAGTTCTTC
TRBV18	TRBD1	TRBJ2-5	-	CASSLGQGREETQYF	TGTGCCAGCTCACTTGGACAGGGCCGTGAAGAGACCCAGTACTTC
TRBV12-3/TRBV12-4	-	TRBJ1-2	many	CASSYTPGVYYGYTF	TGTGCCAGCAGTTATACCCCAGGAGTCTACTATGGCTACACCTTC
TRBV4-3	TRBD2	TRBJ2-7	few	CASSRGLAGFYEQYF	TGCGCCAGCAGCCGGGGACTAGCGGGATTCTACGAGCAGTACTTC
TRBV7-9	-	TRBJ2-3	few	CASSSGGGTDTQYF	TGTGCCAGCAGCTCCGGGGGCGGCACAGATACGCAGTATTTT
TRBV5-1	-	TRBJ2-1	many	CASSLVGDPAVNEQFF	TGCGCCAGCAGCTTGGTTGGGGACCCCGCGGTCAATGAGCAGTTCTTC
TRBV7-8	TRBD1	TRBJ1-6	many	CASSLQGANSPLHF	TGTGCCAGCAGCCTACAGGGGGCCAATTCACCCCTCCACTTT
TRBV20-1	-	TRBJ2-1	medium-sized	CSAVWRRSSYNEQFF	TGCAGTGCTGTCTGGCGCCGTAGCTCCTACAATGAGCAGTTCTTC
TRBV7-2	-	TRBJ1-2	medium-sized	CASSLDRSYGYTF	TGTGCCAGCAGCTTAGACCGAAGCTATGGCTACACCTTC
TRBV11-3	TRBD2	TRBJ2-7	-	CANSLAGGREQYF	TGTGCCAACAGCTTAGCGGGAGGTCGAGAGCAGTACTTC
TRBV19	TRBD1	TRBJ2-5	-	CASSNFGTEETQYF	TGTGCCAGTAGTAACTTCGGGACAGAAGAGACCCAGTACTTC
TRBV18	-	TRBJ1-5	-	CASSPIRSNQPQHF	TGTGCCAGCTCCCCAATTCGGAGCAATCAGCCCCAGCATTTT
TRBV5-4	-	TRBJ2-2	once	CASSPGGSPLSGELFF	TGTGCCAGCAGCCCTGGTGGGAGCCCTCTGTCTGGGGAGCTGTTTTTT
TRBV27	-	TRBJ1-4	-	CASSLFGSEKLFF	TGTGCCAGCAGTTTATTTGGATCTGAAAAACTGTTTTTT
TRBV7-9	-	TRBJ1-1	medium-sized	CASSFPQGEAFF	TGTGCCAGCAGCTTCCCACAGGGAGAGGCTTTCTTT
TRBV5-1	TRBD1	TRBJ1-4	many	CASSLGSGGNEKLFF	TGCGCCAGCAGCTTGGGATCAGGGGGAAATGAAAAACTGTTTTTT
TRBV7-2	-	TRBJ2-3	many	CASSLGPTDTQYF	TGTGCCAGCAGCTTAGGCCCAACAGATACGCAGTATTTT
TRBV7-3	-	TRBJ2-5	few	CASRGTGRETQYF	TGTGCCAGCAGGGGAACAGGAAGAGAGACCCAGTACTTC
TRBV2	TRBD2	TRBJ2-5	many	CASKMASGSIETQYF	TGTGCCAGCAAAATGGCTAGCGGGAGTATAGAGACCCAGTACTTC
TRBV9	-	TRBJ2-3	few	CASSVVGGSTDTQYF	TGTGCCAGCAGCGTAGTGGGCGGTAGCACAGATACGCAGTATTTT
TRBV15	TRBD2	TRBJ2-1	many	CATSGLAGVNEQFF	TGTGCCACCAGCGGACTAGCGGGAGTCAATGAGCAGTTCTTC
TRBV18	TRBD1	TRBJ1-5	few	CASSPQGAGINQPQHF	TGTGCCAGCTCACCACAGGGGGCGGGGATCAATCAGCCCCAGCATTTT
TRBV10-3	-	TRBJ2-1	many	CASHGSENEQFF	TGTGCCTCCCATGGTTCGGAGAATGAGCAGTTCTTC
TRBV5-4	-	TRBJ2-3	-	CASSIRLGGITDTQYF	TGTGCCAGCAGCATCCGACTAGGGGGAATCACAGATACGCAGTATTTT
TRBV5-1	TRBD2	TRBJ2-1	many	CASRRLAGGNDEQFF	TGCGCCAGCAGGCGACTAGCGGGAGGGAACGATGAGCAGTTCTTC
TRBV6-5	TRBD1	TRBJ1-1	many	CASSINRGPGTEAFF	TGTGCCAGCAGTATTAACAGGGGGCCAGGGACTGAAGCTTTCTTT
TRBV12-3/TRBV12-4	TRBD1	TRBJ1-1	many	CASSFSSGQGTEAFF	TGTGCCAGCAGTTTCTCCTCCGGACAGGGAACTGAAGCTTTCTTT
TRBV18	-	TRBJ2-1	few	CASSPSSTGFVNEQFF	TGTGCCAGCTCACCGTCATCAACAGGGTTCGTCAATGAGCAGTTCTTC
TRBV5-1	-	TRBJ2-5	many	CASSFSVQETQYF	TGCGCCAGCAGCTTCTCGGTCCAAGAGACCCAGTACTTC
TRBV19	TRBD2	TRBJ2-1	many	CASSPSGFYNEQFF	TGTGCCAGTAGTCCTAGCGGTTTCTACAATGAGCAGTTCTTC
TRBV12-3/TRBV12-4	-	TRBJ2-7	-	CASSPPDRYYEQYF	TGTGCCAGCAGCCCGCCCGACAGATACTACGAGCAGTACTTC
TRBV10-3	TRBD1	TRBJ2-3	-	CAISLGQGLTNTQYF	TGTGCCATCAGCCTCGGACAGGGCCTCACAAATACGCAGTATTTT
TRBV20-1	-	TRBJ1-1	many	CSARALASRGWDTEAFF	TGCAGTGCTAGAGCTTTGGCGAGTCGGGGTTGGGACACTGAAGCTTTCTTT
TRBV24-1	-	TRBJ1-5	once	CATSEASGILPQHF	TGTGCCACCAGTGAGGCGTCAGGGATCCTGCCCCAGCATTTT
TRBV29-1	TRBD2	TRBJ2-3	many	CSVLAGGAGTQYF	TGCAGCGTACTAGCGGGGGGAGCTGGTACGCAGTATTTT
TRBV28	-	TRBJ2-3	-	CASNGGEGTDTQYF	TGTGCCAGCAATGGGGGCGAAGGCACAGATACGCAGTATTTT